Following are 32 T cell receptor beta chains from one sample sequenced in a study of shared clonotypes between healthy human individuals. Assay: immunoSEQ multiplex PCR; the TCRdb copy retains only in-frame clones and omits some. The data show 2 million to 2.5 million clones, roughly 96% seen once. Sequenced: naive CD4+ T cells sorted from blood. The subset here: CD45RA+ positively selected. These receptors were collected from a man in his late teens or twenties in good health.

This clone was recorded once. This rearrangement joins TRBV19 to TRBJ2-5; 9 nucleotides agree with TRBD1. Trimming at V came to 4 bases and at J to 0 bases, leaving 3 bases not matched to a gene. CDR3 length: 15 amino acids. Germline lookup yields CDR1 LNHDA and CDR2 SQIVND (reference sequence). CDR3 DNA sequence: TGTGCCAGTAGTACCGGGACAGGGCACCAAGAGACCCAGTACTTC. This codes for CASSTGTGHQETQYF.

This sequence joins TRBV6-5 and TRBJ2-1; D gene unclear. There are 14 residues in the CDR3. CDR1 is MNHEY, CDR2 SVGAGI, per germline. V gave up 5 bases and J gave up 0 bases, with 8 bases separating them. This CDR3 reads CASSPLSSYNEQFF. The CDR3, as DNA: TGTGCCAGCAGTCCCCTGAGCTCCTACAATGAGCAGTTCTTC.

This chain uses TRBV12-5 with TRBJ1-3, with D maybe TRBD1 (5 bases). Germline lookup yields CDR1 LGHNT and CDR2 FRNRAP. This CDR3 contains 15 residues. V was cut by 2 bases and J by 3 bases, with 11 bases left in between. CDR3: CASGLKNRRGNTIYF. The CDR3 DNA sequence: TGTGCTAGTGGTTTGAAAAACAGGCGTGGAAACACCATATATTTT.

V gene TRBV5-4 combines with J gene TRBJ1-1, with D possibly being TRBD1 (6 bases). V lost 2 bases, J lost 1 base, and 12 bases lay in between. The length of the CDR3 is 15 residues. Germline loops: CDR1 SGHNT, CDR2 YYREEE (reference sequence). The CDR3: CASSLRRGENTEAFF. CDR3 sequence (DNA): TGTGCCAGCAGCTTAAGGAGGGGGGAGAACACTGAAGCTTTCTTT.

The genes are TRBV9 and TRBJ2-1; 7 positions match TRBD1. Germline loops: CDR1 SGDLS, CDR2 YYNGEE. This CDR3 comprises 16 residues. V shed 4 bases and J 2 bases; nucleotides not matched to a gene: 9. The CDR3 loop reads CASSPRQTGPYNEQFF. CDR3 bases: TGTGCCAGCAGCCCCCGTCAGACAGGGCCCTACAATGAGCAGTTCTTC. The entire variable domain, with the rest obtained from reference TRBV9 and TRBJ2-1, is as follows: DSGVTQTPKHLITATGQRVTLRCSPRSGDLSVYWYQQSLDQGLQFLIQYYNGEERAKGNILERFSAQQFPDLHSELNLSSLELGDSALYFCASSPRQTGPYNEQFFGPGTRLTVL.

V gene TRBV27 combines with J gene TRBJ2-5, with D maybe TRBD2 (6 bases). Trimming shortened V by 5 bases and J by 4 bases, and 14 bases separated the two germline ends. Looked up from germline, CDR1 is MNHEY and CDR2 is SMNVEV (reference sequence). The length of the CDR3 is 14 residues. CDR3 DNA sequence: TGTGCCAGCAGTGCCCTGGGGGGAGGAGAGACCCAGTACTTC. Translated: CASSALGGGETQYF.

V is TRBV25-1 and J is TRBJ2-3; 8 bases agree with TRBD1. V lost 1 base and J lost 2; bases outside the gene matches: 5. The CDR3 runs 16 residues. CDR1 and CDR2 from the germline V gene are MGHDK and SYGVNS. CDR3 amino acids: CASSESTGVATDTQYF. DNA for the CDR3: TGTGCCAGCAGTGAATCGACAGGGGTCGCCACAGATACGCAGTATTTT. Full variable domain (missing parts from reference TRBV25-1 and TRBJ2-3): EADIYQTPRYLVIGTGKKITLECSQTMGHDKMYWYQQDPGMELHLIHYSYGVNSTEKGDLSSESTVSRIRTEHFPLTLESARPSHTSQYLCASSESTGVATDTQYFGPGTRLTVL.

The rearrangement joins TRBV7-2 to TRBJ2-7; D may be TRBD1 (6 bases). Germline assignment: CDR1 SGHTA and CDR2 FQGNSA. Trimming took off 6 bases at V and 2 bases at J, with 17 bases between the two ends. The CDR3 covers 15 residues. The CDR3 sequence is CASSQTRGGTYEQYF. CDR3 DNA: TGTGCCAGCAGTCAAACTAGAGGGGGAACCTACGAGCAGTACTTC.

V gene TRBV28 combines with J gene TRBJ2-4, with TRBD2 matching over 10 bases. The germline V gene encodes CDR1 MDHEN and CDR2 SYDVKM. The length of the CDR3 is 15 residues. The V and J ends lost 6 bases and 3 bases, in that order; junction bases with no gene match: 5. The CDR3 nucleotides are TGTGCCAGCAGCCCTAGCGGGGGTGGCAAAAACATTCAGTACTTC. Translating it yields CASSPSGGGKNIQYF.

The chain is built from TRBV10-1 and TRBJ2-2; a possible D gene is TRBD1 (7 bases). V lost 5 bases and J 6 bases, leaving 10 bases between the germline ends. The CDR3 length is 13 residues. Germline values: CDR1 WNHNN, CDR2 SYGVQD (reference sequence). The CDR3 DNA follows: TGCGCCAGCAGTCCCAGGGGGGCCGGGGAGCTGTTTTTT. Translation: CASSPRGAGELFF.

The chain links TRBV19 to TRBJ2-2, with D perhaps TRBD2 (5 bases). CDR1 and CDR2 (germline): LNHDA, SQIVND (reference sequence). The CDR3 is 13 residues long. Trimming left V 7 bases short and J 6 bases short, with 12 bases between. The CDR3 sequence is CASNRDSAGELFF. CDR3 bases: TGTGCCAGTAATCGGGATTCGGCCGGGGAGCTGTTTTTT.

This chain connects TRBV5-4 to TRBJ2-2, with 8 bases identical to TRBD2. This CDR3 is built from 15 residues. The V gene's germline CDR1 is SGHNT and CDR2 YYREEE (reference sequence). V shed 2 bases, J shed 5 bases, and the junction held 5 bases outside the gene matches. The CDR3 coding sequence is TGTGCCAGCAGCTTAGCGGGAGTAGGTACCGGGGAGCTGTTTTTT. Protein sequence: CASSLAGVGTGELFF.

V gene TRBV9 combines with J gene TRBJ1-2; 10 nucleotides line up with TRBD1. The V gene's germline CDR1 is SGDLS and CDR2 YYNGEE. The CDR3 has 14 amino acids. The junction had 7 bases not matched to a gene; V was cut back by 4 bases and J by 7 bases. Here the CDR3 reads CASSTGQGESGYTF. As DNA, the CDR3 is TGTGCCAGCAGCACAGGACAGGGGGAAAGTGGCTACACCTTC. The entire variable domain, with the rest obtained from reference TRBV9 and TRBJ1-2, is as follows: DSGVTQTPKHLITATGQRVTLRCSPRSGDLSVYWYQQSLDQGLQFLIQYYNGEERAKGNILERFSAQQFPDLHSELNLSSLELGDSALYFCASSTGQGESGYTFGSGTRLTVV.

The rearrangement joins TRBV10-3 to TRBJ1-1; 7 positions match TRBD1. Germline V gene data show CDR1 as ENHRY and CDR2 as SYGVKD. This CDR3 comprises 13 residues. The J segment lost 1 base and the V segment lost 6 bases, leaving 2 bases of the junction unmatched. The CDR3 coding sequence is TGTGCCATCAGAGGGGACAGGAACACTGAAGCTTTCTTT. The encoded protein is CAIRGDRNTEAFF.

The chain combines TRBV7-2 with TRBJ2-7; 8 nucleotides agree with TRBD1. Unmatched junction bases numbered 8, after V lost 4 bases and J lost 3 bases. Germline CDR1 and CDR2: SGHTA and FQGNSA. This CDR3 has 15 residues. The CDR3: CASSSLGTGFYEQYF. DNA for the CDR3: TGTGCCAGCAGCTCCCTTGGGACAGGATTCTACGAGCAGTACTTC.

V and J are TRBV7-2 and TRBJ2-3; a possible D gene is TRBD2 (5 bases). The CDR3 loop spans 15 amino acids. Germline V gene data show CDR1 as SGHTA and CDR2 as FQGNSA. Trimming removed 5 bases from V and 2 bases from J, with 14 bases in between. The CDR3 DNA reads as TGTGCCAGCAGCCCGGAGCGGCGGCTCACAGATACGCAGTATTTT. It translates to CASSPERRLTDTQYF.

This CDR3 reads CASRGTPPRQETQYF. In nucleotides, the CDR3 is TGCGCCAGCAGGGGGACCCCTCCCCGCCAAGAGACCCAGTACTTC. V usage is TRBV5-1 and J usage is TRBJ2-5; D is possibly TRBD1 or TRBD2 (5 bases each). The CDR3 contains 15 residues. Germline lookup yields CDR1 SGHRS and CDR2 YFSETQ. V lost 5 bases to trimming and J lost 1 base, with 15 bases between them.

The sample holds one count of this clone. The chain's CDR3 is CAWSVRKVAGSQETQYF. CDR3 nucleotide sequence: TGTGCCTGGAGTGTACGGAAGGTAGCGGGCTCCCAAGAGACCCAGTACTTC. V gene TRBV30 combines with J gene TRBJ2-5, with 7 bases fitting TRBD2. With V trimmed by 0 bases and J by 1 base, 11 bases remained unmatched. This CDR3 has 17 residues. CDR1 and CDR2 from the germline V gene are GTSNPN and SVGIG (reference sequence).

DNA of the CDR3: TGCGCCAGCAGCCAATCGGGACAGCTGAACTATGGCTACACCTTC. It specifies CASSQSGQLNYGYTF. The rearrangement joins TRBV4-3 to TRBJ1-2; 7 bases match TRBD1. Germline assignment: CDR1 LGHNA and CDR2 YSLEER. The length of the CDR3 is 15 residues. J gave up 2 bases and V 2 bases, and 5 bases lay outside the gene matches.

The chain employs TRBV29-1 and TRBJ2-1; 10 nucleotides line up with TRBD2. The germline V gene has CDR1 SQVTM and CDR2 ANQGSEA. The CDR3 is 15 amino acids. Trimming took 5 bases from V and 7 from J; bases not matched to a gene: 11. CDR3 in amino acids: CSVRPSGGARNEQFF. CDR3 in DNA: TGCAGCGTTCGACCAAGCGGGGGGGCAAGGAATGAGCAGTTCTTC.

In regard to this clone: The same CDR3 is also encoded by other DNA sequences in this sample. The chain is built from TRBV7-3 and TRBJ2-3, with D uncertain. This CDR3 is built from 13 residues. The germline V gene has CDR1 SGHTA and CDR2 FQGTGA. V lost 3 bases and J 3 bases, leaving 7 bases between the germline ends. The CDR3 loop is CASSLGITDTQYF. The CDR3 DNA sequence: TGTGCCAGCAGCTTGGGTATAACAGATACGCAGTATTTT.

On this clone: Compared with germline, one end of the junction differs, possibly owing to a read error. This chain joins TRBV7-7 and TRBJ2-5, with D tentatively TRBD2 (5 bases). Per the germline V gene, CDR1 is SSHAT and CDR2 is FNYEAQ (reference sequence). This CDR3 is 14 amino acids long. Here the CDR3 reads CASSLEYGRGTQYF. DNA of the CDR3: TGTGCTAGCAGCTTAGAATACGGACGGGGGACCCAGTACTTC.

This clone occurred once. The genes are TRBV19 and TRBJ1-6; D uncertain. V was cut by 5 bases and J by 9 bases, with 11 bases left in between. The CDR3 is 13 residues long. Germline lookup yields CDR1 LNHDA and CDR2 SQIVND (reference sequence). The CDR3 protein is CASSYRGGSPLHF. The CDR3, as DNA: TGTGCCAGTAGTTACCGGGGAGGTTCACCCCTCCACTTT.

The chain links TRBV7-9 to TRBJ2-1; D is unclear. This CDR3 comprises 10 residues. V was clipped by 11 bases and J by 5 bases, with 7 bases between them. The V gene's germline CDR1 is SEHNR and CDR2 FQNEAQ (reference sequence). CDR3: CAAVDNEQFF. Written as DNA, the CDR3 is TGTGCCGCGGTGGACAATGAGCAGTTCTTC.

V gene TRBV30 combines with J gene TRBJ2-1; perhaps TRBD2 as D (5 bases). The V gene lost 4 bases and the J gene lost 4 bases, with 11 bases spanning the gap. The CDR3 spans 13 residues. The germline gives CDR1 GTSNPN, CDR2 SVGIG (reference sequence). The CDR3 nucleotides are TGTGCCTGGATAAGCGGTCTTTACAATGAGCAGTTCTTC. Translated: CAWISGLYNEQFF.

This chain connects TRBV27 to TRBJ2-7, with 8 bases identical to TRBD2. V shed 7 bases, J shed 0 bases, and the junction held 11 bases outside the gene matches. CDR3 size: 16 residues. CDR1 is MNHEY and CDR2 is SMNVEV in the germline V gene (reference sequence). CDR3 in amino acids: CASTTLDGRDSYEQYF. CDR3 nucleotides: TGTGCCAGCACCACCCTTGACGGGAGGGACTCCTACGAGCAGTACTTC.

This rearrangement joins TRBV28 to TRBJ1-5; 8 bases agree with TRBD1. Looked up from germline, CDR1 is MDHEN and CDR2 is SYDVKM. With 9 bases clipped from V and 1 base from J, the junction kept 11 bases outside the gene matches. CDR3 length: 16 amino acids. The CDR3 loop is CASTLFRQGSNQPQHF. The CDR3 bases are TGTGCCAGTACCCTATTTCGACAGGGGAGCAATCAGCCCCAGCATTTT.

Concerning this clone itself: Other DNA sequences in this sample translate to the same CDR3. This chain connects TRBV7-9 to TRBJ2-7, with 7 nucleotides matching TRBD1. The CDR3 has 14 residues. V shed 5 bases, J shed 2 bases, and the junction held 6 bases outside the gene matches. Germline V gives CDR1 SEHNR, CDR2 FQNEAQ (reference sequence). DNA for the CDR3: TGTGCCAGCAGCCCCTCCGGGACAGCCTACGAGCAGTACTTC. Translated: CASSPSGTAYEQYF.

This chain joins TRBV27 and TRBJ2-7; D gene ambiguous. Trimming cost V 7 bases and J 4 bases, with 17 bases left between them. This CDR3 is 14 amino acids long. CDR1 and CDR2 from the germline V gene are MNHEY and SMNVEV (reference sequence). CDR3 amino acids: CASKFPGFSYEQYF. CDR3 coding DNA: TGTGCCAGCAAGTTCCCAGGTTTTTCGTACGAGCAGTACTTC.

The CDR3 reads CAWSVFAGGYNEQFF. Written as DNA, the CDR3 is TGTGCCTGGAGTGTTTTTGCGGGGGGGTACAATGAGCAGTTCTTC. The genes are TRBV30 and TRBJ2-1, with 9 bases that match TRBD2. CDR3 length: 15 amino acids. Losses at the gene ends were 0 bases for V and 4 bases for J; bases not matched to a gene: 4. Germline CDR1 GTSNPN, CDR2 SVGIG (reference sequence).

J is TRBJ2-5 and V is TRBV6-1, with TRBD1 identical over 11 bases. V lost 4 bases to trimming and J lost 4 bases; unmatched junction nucleotides: 2. Germline assignment: CDR1 MNHNS and CDR2 SASEGT. The CDR3 extends over 14 amino acids. CDR3 loop: CASSVGTGGETQYF. CDR3 bases: TGTGCCAGCAGTGTAGGGACAGGGGGAGAGACCCAGTACTTC.

J is TRBJ1-1 and V is TRBV5-6; TRBD1 matches 8 bases. CDR3 length: 14 amino acids. V shed 5 bases and J 3 bases; nucleotides not matched to a gene: 6. The germline V gene has CDR1 SGHDT and CDR2 YYEEEE. DNA of the CDR3: TGTGCCAGCAGGACGACAGGGGCCCACACTGAAGCTTTCTTT. As protein: CASRTTGAHTEAFF. Complete variable domain (other parts from reference TRBV5-6 and TRBJ1-1): DAGVTQSPTHLIKTRGQQVTLRCSPKSGHDTVSWYQQALGQGPQFIFQYYEEEERQRGNFPDRFSGHQFPNYSSELNVNALLLGDSALYLCASRTTGAHTEAFFGQGTRLTVV.